This passage covers 8 T cell receptor beta chains from one sample sequenced in a study of blood T cell repertoires in COVID-19. Profiled with immunoSEQ multiplex PCR; TCRdb holds only in-frame clones, not every one. The sample lists about 200,000 clones, 75% to 90% seen once, with about 5% in the top ten. The sequenced sample consisted of peripheral blood. Receptors originate from a woman between 35 and 50 years old with acute or convalescent COVID-19.

This chain joins TRBV4-1 and TRBJ2-2; 11 nucleotides agree with TRBD2. Germline-derived CDR1 and CDR2 are MGHRA and YSYEKL. The CDR3 has 18 amino acids. The ends lost 4 bases at V and 0 bases at J; junction bases unmatched: 7. CDR3: CASSRTSGGAANTGELFF. The CDR3 nucleotides are TGCGCCAGCAGCCGAACTAGCGGGGGCGCAGCGAACACCGGGGAGCTGTTTTTT.

This chain's CDR3 is CAISETGGGGNTEAFF. The DNA for the CDR3 is TGTGCCATCAGTGAGACAGGGGGCGGTGGTAACACTGAAGCTTTCTTT. The rearrangement joins TRBV10-3 to TRBJ1-1; TRBD1 matches at 9 bases. V was pared by 2 bases and J by 2 bases, with 6 bases of the junction left unmatched. There are 16 residues in the CDR3. In germline, CDR1 is ENHRY, CDR2 SYGVKD.

The genes are TRBV6-5 and TRBJ1-5; possibly TRBD1 for D (5 bases). V lost 6 bases, J lost 0 bases, and 12 bases lay in between. CDR3 length equals 15 residues. In germline, CDR1 is MNHEY, CDR2 SVGAGI. CDR3 in amino acids: CASSRGTDSNQPQHF. CDR3 DNA sequence: TGTGCCAGCAGCCGGGGGACGGATAGCAATCAGCCCCAGCATTTT.

This clone was detected many times. This rearrangement joins TRBV2 to TRBJ2-7; D possibly corresponds to TRBD1 (6 bases). Trimming left V 6 bases short and J 3 bases short, with 9 bases between. Germline V gene data show CDR1 as SNHLY and CDR2 as FYNNEI. CDR3 length: 12 amino acids. CDR3 in DNA: TGTGCCAGCAGACCGACAGGCTACGAGCAGTACGTC. This sequence encodes CASRPTGYEQYV.

This rearrangement joins TRBV6-1 to TRBJ2-5; TRBD1 aligns across 9 bases. The CDR3 runs to 15 residues. Looked up from germline, CDR1 is MNHNS and CDR2 is SASEGT. Losses at the gene ends were 3 bases for V and 4 bases for J; bases not matched to a gene: 6. CDR3 DNA sequence: TGTGCCAGCAGTGATTGGACAGGGGTTGCAGAGACCCAGTACTTC. Its translation: CASSDWTGVAETQYF.

This clone was counted between two and nine times. This chain joins TRBV5-4 and TRBJ1-1, with 10 positions matching TRBD1. The CDR3 runs 15 residues. Germline V gives CDR1 SGHNT, CDR2 YYREEE (reference sequence). V trimming: 4 bases; J trimming: 4 bases; junction bases outside the gene matches: 7. The CDR3 DNA follows: TGTGCCAGCAGCGTGTTGACAGGGGGCTTCACTGAAGCTTTCTTT. The encoded protein is CASSVLTGGFTEAFF.

This chain links TRBV15 with TRBJ2-3; TRBD1 aligns across 8 bases. Germline trimming cut 2 bases from V and 3 bases from J; bases unmatched to any gene: 7. Germline-derived CDR1 and CDR2 are LNHNV and YYDKDF (reference sequence). This CDR3 spans 16 amino acids. Here the CDR3 DNA reads TGTGCCACCAGCAGATCACCAGGGGGCGGGACAGATACGCAGTATTTT. This gives the protein CATSRSPGGGTDTQYF.

The chain couples TRBV27 to TRBJ1-1, with TRBD1 matching 7 bases. The CDR3 extends over 14 amino acids. Germline V gene data show CDR1 as MNHEY and CDR2 as SMNVEV (reference sequence). Trimming took 9 bases from V and 1 from J; bases not matched to a gene: 8. The CDR3 bases are TGTGCCAGTAACCCCGACAGGGCGAACACTGAAGCTTTCTTT. Residues: CASNPDRANTEAFF.